Listed below are T cell receptor beta chains from one sample, sequenced in a study of T cell clonotyping in hematopoietic cell transplantation. Clones were sequenced by immunoSEQ multiplex PCR, and TCRdb holds only the in-frame ones, with some missing. The sample includes several thousand clones, roughly 79% of them seen just once. The sample was peripheral blood mononuclear cells, taken 100 days after allogeneic stem cell transplant. All receptors derive from a male patient in his sixties or seventies who had an allogeneic stem cell transplant, so T cells may come from the graft donor. Some clones in this sample may be carry-over from other donors' samples. CDR3s include the opening cysteine and the closing phenylalanine or tryptophan. The D gene is left open where the match is weak. Size tells how often a clone was seen (once, few, many) or the class of an expanded clone, and some rows leave it out.

few	TRBJ2-1	.	TRBV7-2	CASSLVLASSTEQFF	TGTGCCAGCAGCTTGGTCCTTGCTTCTAGCACTGAGCAGTTCTTC
.	TRBJ1-5	TRBD1	TRBV30	CAWSVAPLVSLRGSNQPQHF	TGTGCCTGGAGTGTAGCCCCATTGGTTTCTCTCAGGGGGTCCAATCAGCCCCAGCATTTT
.	TRBJ1-2	TRBD1	TRBV19	CASSPGQGSGYTF	TGTGCCAGTAGTCCTGGACAGGGATCTGGCTACACCTTC
.	TRBJ2-7	.	TRBV9	CASSVGPQASYEQYF	TGTGCCAGCAGCGTAGGGCCCCAAGCATCATACGAGCAGTACTTC
few	TRBJ1-2	.	TRBV28	CASSHRDLRYGYTF	TGTGCCAGCAGTCACCGGGACTTGCGCTATGGCTACACCTTC
.	TRBJ1-5	TRBD1	TRBV2	CASSAGGGNQPQHF	TGTGCCAGCAGTGCAGGGGGCGGCAATCAGCCCCAGCATTTT
medium-sized	TRBJ2-7	TRBD1	TRBV19	CASSPLPGQGSEQYF	TGTGCCAGTAGCCCACTTCCGGGACAGGGATCCGAGCAGTACTTC
.	TRBJ2-2	.	TRBV5-6	CASSLGSNTGELFF	TGTGCCAGCAGCTTAGGTTCCAACACCGGGGAGCTGTTTTTT
medium-sized	TRBJ2-1	.	TRBV9	CASSVGKRSNQFF	TGTGCCAGCAGCGTAGGAAAGCGTTCCAATCAGTTCTTC
.	TRBJ2-7	.	TRBV5-1	CASSSGYEQYF	TGCGCCAGCAGTTCCGGCTACGAGCAGTACTTC
medium-sized	TRBJ1-5	.	TRBV7-8	CASSLARVNQPQHF	TGTGCCAGCAGCTTAGCCAGAGTGAATCAGCCCCAGCATTTT
.	TRBJ2-7	.	TRBV19	CASSSIGASGEQYF	TGTGCCAGTAGTTCGATAGGGGCCTCTGGTGAGCAGTACTTC
.	TRBJ2-3	.	TRBV19	CASSIADTQYF	TGTGCCAGTAGTATAGCAGATACGCAGTATTTT
.	TRBJ2-2	TRBD1	TRBV9	CASSPGQGRTGELFF	TGTGCCAGCAGCCCGGGACAGGGGAGGACCGGGGAGCTGTTTTTT
.	TRBJ2-2	TRBD1	TRBV19	CASSTPVGQGTGELFF	TGTGCCAGTAGTACCCCTGTGGGACAGGGGACCGGGGAGCTGTTTTTT
once	TRBJ2-3	.	TRBV7-3	CASSARATDTQYF	TGTGCCAGCAGCGCTCGGGCCACAGATACGCAGTATTTT
.	TRBJ2-1	.	TRBV28	CASSWGAQQFF	TGTGCCAGCAGTTGGGGGGCTCAGCAGTTCTTC
once	TRBJ2-2	.	TRBV5-5	CASSWGPGSPNTGELFF	TGTGCCAGCAGCTGGGGACCAGGGTCCCCGAACACCGGGGAGCTGTTTTTT
.	TRBJ1-4	.	TRBV28	CASSSPDEKLFF	TGTGCCAGCAGTTCGCCCGATGAAAAACTGTTTTTT
once	TRBJ2-1	.	TRBV7-8	CASTPTDSYDEQFF	TGTGCCAGCACCCCAACGGACTCTTACGATGAGCAGTTCTTC
.	TRBJ1-2	.	TRBV9	CASSVEGSPASGYTF	TGTGCCAGCAGCGTAGAAGGGTCCCCAGCTAGTGGCTACACCTTC
once	TRBJ1-2	TRBD1	TRBV30	CAWRGDRGFVYGYTF	TGTGCCTGGAGGGGGGACAGGGGGTTTGTCTATGGCTACACCTTC